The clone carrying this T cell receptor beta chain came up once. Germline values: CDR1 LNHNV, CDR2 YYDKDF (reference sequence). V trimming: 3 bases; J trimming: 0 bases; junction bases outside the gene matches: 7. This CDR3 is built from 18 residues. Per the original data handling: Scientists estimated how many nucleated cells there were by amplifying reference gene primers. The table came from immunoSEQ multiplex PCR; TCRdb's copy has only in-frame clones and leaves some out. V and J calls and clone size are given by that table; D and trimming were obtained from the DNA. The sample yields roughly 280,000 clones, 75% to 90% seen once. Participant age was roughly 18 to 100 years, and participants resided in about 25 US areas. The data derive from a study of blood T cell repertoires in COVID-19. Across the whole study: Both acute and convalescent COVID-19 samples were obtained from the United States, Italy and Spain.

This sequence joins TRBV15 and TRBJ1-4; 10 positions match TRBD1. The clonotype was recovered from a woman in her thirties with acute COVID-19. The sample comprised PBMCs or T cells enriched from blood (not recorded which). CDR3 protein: CATSRTGGEGATNEKLFF. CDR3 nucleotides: TGTGCCACCAGCAGGACAGGGGGCGAGGGTGCAACTAATGAAAAACTGTTTTTT.